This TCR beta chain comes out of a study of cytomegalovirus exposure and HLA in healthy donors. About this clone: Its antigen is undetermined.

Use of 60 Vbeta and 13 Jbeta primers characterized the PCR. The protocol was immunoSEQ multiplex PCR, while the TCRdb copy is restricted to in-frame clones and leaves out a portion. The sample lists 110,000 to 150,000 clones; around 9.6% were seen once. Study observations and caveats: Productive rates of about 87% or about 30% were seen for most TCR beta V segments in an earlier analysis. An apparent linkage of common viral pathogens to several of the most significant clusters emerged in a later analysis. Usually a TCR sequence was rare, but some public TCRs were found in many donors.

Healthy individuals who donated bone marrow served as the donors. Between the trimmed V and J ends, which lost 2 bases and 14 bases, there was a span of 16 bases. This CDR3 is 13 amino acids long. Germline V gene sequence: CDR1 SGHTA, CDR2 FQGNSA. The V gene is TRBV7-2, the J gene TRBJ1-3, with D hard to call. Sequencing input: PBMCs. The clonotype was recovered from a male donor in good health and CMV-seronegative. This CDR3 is CASSLSSPAKVYF. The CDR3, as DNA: TGTGCCAGCAGCTTAAGTAGTCCAGCGAAGGTATATTTT.